Listed below are T cell receptor beta chains from one sample, sequenced in a study of cytomegalovirus exposure and HLA in healthy donors. Using immunoSEQ multiplex PCR, the repertoire was profiled, and TCRdb retains in-frame clones only, with some absent. The sample gives 150,000 to 200,000 clones, around nine tenths of which show up once; approximately 2% is in the top ten. Material: PBMCs. The receptor source for this set is a woman between 18 and 30 years old in good health and CMV-seronegative. Both conserved end residues are part of each CDR3. The D gene is left open where the match is weak. Some rows mark clone size as missing; the rest say once, few, many or name a class of expanded clone.

J,size,D,V,DNA,CDR3
TRBJ2-3,-,TRBD1,TRBV12-5,TGTGCTAGTGGTCGTCGGGACAGGGATATTATGAATACGCAGTATTTT,CASGRRDRDIMNTQYF
TRBJ1-1,-,-,TRBV4-1,TGCGCCAGCAGCCTCGGACTGCACACTGAAGCTTTCTTT,CASSLGLHTEAFF
TRBJ2-1,-,-,TRBV18,TGTGCCAGCTCACCAGAGGCAGGGAACAATGAGCAGTTCTTC,CASSPEAGNNEQFF
TRBJ2-7,-,TRBD2,TRBV9,TGTGCCAGCAGCGTAGGACTAGCGGGAGGTCCTACCTACGAGCAGTACTTC,CASSVGLAGGPTYEQYF
TRBJ2-1,-,TRBD2,TRBV4-1,TGCGCCAGCAGCCAGTCGCACACGGGACTAGCGGGGATAGGGCAGTTCTTC,CASSQSHTGLAGIGQFF
TRBJ1-4,-,-,TRBV19,TGTGCCAGTAGTACCCGGGGGGTTTATACGGAGAATGAAAAACTGTTTTTT,CASSTRGVYTENEKLFF
TRBJ2-3,-,TRBD1,TRBV7-9,TGTGCCAGCAGCAGTGGACAGGGGGAGGTAACAGATACGCAGTATTTT,CASSSGQGEVTDTQYF
TRBJ2-7,-,TRBD1,TRBV18,TGTGCCAGCTCATCGGGGACAGCTAGCGAGCAGTACTTC,CASSSGTASEQYF
TRBJ2-5,-,-,TRBV11-2,TGTGCCAGCACCCACAACAGAGGGCCCGTTGAAGAGACCCAGTACTTC,CASTHNRGPVEETQYF
TRBJ2-1,-,TRBD2,TRBV7-9,TGTTCCAGCAGCTGGACTAGCAATGAGCAGTTCTTC,CSSSWTSNEQFF
TRBJ1-6,-,-,TRBV28,TGTGCCAGCAGTTCCCCCCAAATCTATAATTCACCCCTCCACTTT,CASSSPQIYNSPLHF
TRBJ2-7,few,-,TRBV29-1,TGCAGCGTCTATAGCGCTTCAGACTCCTACGAGCAGTACTTC,CSVYSASDSYEQYF
TRBJ2-1,-,TRBD2,TRBV5-4,TGTGCCAGCAGCCTTCGGACTAGCGGCAATGAGCAGTTCTTC,CASSLRTSGNEQFF
TRBJ1-2,-,-,TRBV29-1,TGCAGCGTTGTGGGGGGAGGGAGCGGCTACACCTTC,CSVVGGGSGYTF
TRBJ2-1,-,TRBD1,TRBV11-2,TGTGCCAGCAGCTTACACGGACAGGGGGCCGCCGCCTACAATGAGCAGTTCTTC,CASSLHGQGAAAYNEQFF
TRBJ2-5,-,-,TRBV9,TGTGCCAGCAGCCCCTGGGGAGGAGAAGAGACCCAGTACTTC,CASSPWGGEETQYF
TRBJ2-1,once,-,TRBV19,TGTGCCAGTATGGTATCCGCGGTAATCAATGAGCAGTTCTTC,CASMVSAVINEQFF